The clone carrying this T cell receptor beta chain was detected only a few times. Trimming at V came to 0 bases and at J to 4 bases, leaving 1 base not matched to a gene. Germline V gene data show CDR1 as SGDLS and CDR2 as YYNGEE. The CDR3 contains 14 residues. This entry comes from a study of cytomegalovirus exposure and HLA in healthy donors. The PCR made use of 60 Vbeta and 13 Jbeta primers. The table came from immunoSEQ multiplex PCR; TCRdb's copy has only in-frame clones and leaves some out. The profile covers roughly 150,000 clones, with more than 75% appearing a single time and under 1.5% taken by the ten largest.

What was sequenced was PBMCs. The TCR sequence derives from a male donor in good health and CMV-seronegative. The chain recombines TRBV9 with TRBJ1-5; 7 nucleotides match TRBD1. The CDR3 region has the DNA TGTGCCAGCAGCGTAGGGACAGGAAATCAGCCCCAGCATTTT. Translating it yields CASSVGTGNQPQHF.